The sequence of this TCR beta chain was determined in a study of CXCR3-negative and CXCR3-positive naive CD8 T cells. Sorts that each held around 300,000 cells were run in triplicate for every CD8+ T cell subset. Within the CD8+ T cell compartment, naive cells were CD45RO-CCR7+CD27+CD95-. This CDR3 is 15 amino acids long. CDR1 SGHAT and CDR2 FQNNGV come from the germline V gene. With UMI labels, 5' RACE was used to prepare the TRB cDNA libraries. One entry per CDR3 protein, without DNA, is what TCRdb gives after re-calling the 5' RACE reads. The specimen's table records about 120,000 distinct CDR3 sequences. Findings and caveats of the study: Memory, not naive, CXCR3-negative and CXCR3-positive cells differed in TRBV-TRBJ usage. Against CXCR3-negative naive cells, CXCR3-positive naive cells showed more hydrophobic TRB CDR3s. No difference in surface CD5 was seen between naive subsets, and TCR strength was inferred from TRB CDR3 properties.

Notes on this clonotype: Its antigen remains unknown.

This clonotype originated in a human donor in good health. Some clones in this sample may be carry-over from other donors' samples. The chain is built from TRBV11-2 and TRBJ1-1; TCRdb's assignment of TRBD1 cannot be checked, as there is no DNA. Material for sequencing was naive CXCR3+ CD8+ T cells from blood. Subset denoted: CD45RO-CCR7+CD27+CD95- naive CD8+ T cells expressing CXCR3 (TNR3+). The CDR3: CASSLGGVTGTEAFF.